The 22 T cell receptor beta chains in this list originate from one sample, sequenced in a study of cytomegalovirus exposure and HLA in healthy donors. Clones were read by immunoSEQ multiplex PCR, and TCRdb kept only the in-frame ones, dropping some. The sample has 55,000 to 75,000 clones; about 89% are singletons. Sequences were obtained from PBMCs. These receptor sequences come from a young man in good health and CMV-seronegative.

The V call is TRBV18, the J call TRBJ2-5; D is undetermined. The CDR3 runs 15 residues. Germline V lookup: CDR1 KGHSH, CDR2 LQKENI. Trimming shortened V by 6 bases and J by 2 bases, and 16 bases separated the two germline ends. CDR3 protein: CASSANRGWQETQYF. CDR3 DNA: TGTGCCAGCTCGGCTAACCGAGGCTGGCAAGAGACCCAGTACTTC.

The chain's CDR3 is CASSQDKLDSYNEQFF. The DNA of the CDR3 is TGTGCCAGCAGCCAAGATAAGCTAGATTCCTACAATGAGCAGTTCTTC. The chain links TRBV4-2 to TRBJ2-1; the D is unclear. With 0 bases removed from V and 1 base from J, the gap between germline ends came to 10 bases. CDR3 length: 16 residues. Germline loops: CDR1 LGHNA, CDR2 YNFKEQ.

The chain uses TRBV19 and TRBJ1-1, with D perhaps matching TRBD1 (5 bases). Deletions cut 2 bases from V and 4 bases from J, with 8 bases between. CDR1 and CDR2 (germline): LNHDA, SQIVND (reference sequence). The CDR3 totals 13 residues. CDR3: CASSITGGTEAFF. The CDR3 nucleotides read TGTGCCAGTAGTATAACCGGGGGCACTGAAGCTTTCTTT.

The CDR3 region has the DNA TGTGCCAGCAGTCCGCCGGGGATGGATTTTGGCGATCAGCCCCAGCATTTT. Residues: CASSPPGMDFGDQPQHF. The V and J genes are TRBV28 and TRBJ1-5; unclear D gene. This CDR3 comprises 17 residues. Trimming removed 5 bases at V and 5 bases at J, with 22 bases between. The germline V gene has CDR1 MDHEN and CDR2 SYDVKM.

Comments on this clone: Other nucleotide sequences in the sample specify the same CDR3. The J gene is TRBJ2-1, the V gene TRBV4-2, with TRBD2 matching over 8 bases. In germline, CDR1 is LGHNA, CDR2 YNFKEQ. This CDR3 spans 16 amino acids. The trim removed 0 bases at V and 2 bases at J, leaving 3 bases unmatched. CDR3: CASSQEAGGTYNEQFF. CDR3 coding DNA: TGTGCCAGCAGCCAAGAGGCGGGAGGAACCTACAATGAGCAGTTCTTC.

The count of this clone is one. V usage is TRBV7-8 and J usage is TRBJ2-1, with TRBD2 matching over 9 bases. The CDR3 has 17 residues. Per the germline V gene, CDR1 is SGHVS and CDR2 is FQNEAQ. V lost 6 bases, J lost 6 bases, and 15 bases stayed unmatched. CDR3 sequence: CASSPILAGTLRNEQFF. Here the CDR3 DNA reads TGTGCCAGCAGTCCTATTCTAGCGGGAACCCTACGCAATGAGCAGTTCTTC.

V usage is TRBV15 and J usage is TRBJ2-3; 13 bases line up with TRBD2. This CDR3 has 16 residues. V shed 5 bases, J shed 4 bases, and the junction held 6 bases outside the gene matches. CDR1 and CDR2 (germline): LNHNV, YYDKDF (reference sequence). The CDR3 DNA follows: TGTGCCACCAGCCGAACTAGCGGGAGGGGATCAGATACGCAGTATTTT. This encodes CATSRTSGRGSDTQYF. The whole variable domain, remainder taken from reference TRBV15 and TRBJ2-3, is DAMVIQNPRYQVTQFGKPVTLSCSQTLNHNVMYWYQQKSSQAPKLLFHYYDKDFNNEADTPDNFQSRRPNTSFCFLDIRSPGLGDTAMYLCATSRTSGRGSDTQYFGPGTRLTVL.

This chain links TRBV5-6 with TRBJ1-5, with a weak D call TRBD1 (5 bases). CDR3 length: 15 amino acids. Trimming shortened V by 0 bases and J by 2 bases, and 9 bases separated the two germline ends. The germline V gene encodes CDR1 SGHDT and CDR2 YYEEEE. The CDR3 sequence: CASSLEGRGNQPQHF. The DNA of the CDR3 is TGTGCCAGCAGCTTGGAGGGGCGTGGCAATCAGCCCCAGCATTTT.

V usage is TRBV6-5 and J usage is TRBJ2-7; possibly TRBD1 for D (6 bases). This CDR3 has 16 amino acids. The V gene's germline CDR1 is MNHEY and CDR2 SVGAGI. Between the trimmed V and J ends, which lost 0 bases and 0 bases, there was a span of 12 bases. CDR3 coding DNA: TGTGCCAGCAGTTACTCACCGACAGGCAGCTCCTACGAGCAGTACTTC. Protein sequence: CASSYSPTGSSYEQYF.

The V and J genes are TRBV20-1 and TRBJ1-2; D is possibly TRBD1 (5 bases). Germline CDR1 is DFQATT and CDR2 is SNEGSKA (reference sequence). V lost 3 bases to trimming and J lost 12 bases, with 11 bases between them. The CDR3 is 10 residues long. The CDR3 sequence: CSARTERNTF. CDR3 DNA sequence: TGCAGTGCTAGGACAGAGCGCAACACCTTC.

The chain joins TRBV4-2 to TRBJ2-7, with D perhaps matching TRBD1 (6 bases). Looked up from germline, CDR1 is LGHNA and CDR2 is YNFKEQ. V was cut by 4 bases and J by 2 bases, with 12 bases left in between. The CDR3 extends over 14 amino acids. Here the CDR3 reads CASSPTQGAYEQYF. Here the CDR3 DNA reads TGTGCCAGCAGCCCCACACAGGGAGCCTACGAGCAGTACTTC.

The chain links TRBV7-3 to TRBJ2-1; D gene ambiguous. The ends were cut back, 8 bases at V and 7 bases at J, with 9 bases in the middle. The CDR3 is 11 residues long. CDR1 and CDR2 (germline): SGHTA, FQGTGA. CDR3 region: CASSSGNEQFF. Here the CDR3 DNA reads TGTGCCAGCTCATCGGGTAATGAGCAGTTCTTC. Full variable domain (remainder filled in from reference TRBV7-3 and TRBJ2-1): GAGVSQTPSNKVTEKGKYVELRCDPISGHTALYWYRQSLGQGPEFLIYFQGTGAADDSGLPNDRFFAVRPEGSVSTLKIQRTERGDSAVYLCASSSGNEQFFGPGTRLTVL.

The V gene is TRBV11-2, the J gene TRBJ2-3; tentatively, D is TRBD2 (6 bases). CDR3 length equals 14 residues. CDR1 is SGHAT and CDR2 is FQNNGV in the germline V gene. V lost 5 bases to trimming and J lost 6 bases, with 15 bases between them. For the CDR3, the DNA is TGTGCCAGCAGCACGGGACTCAACATGGATACGCAGTATTTT. This sequence encodes CASSTGLNMDTQYF.

J is TRBJ2-1 and V is TRBV29-1; D might be TRBD1 (6 bases). Per germline, CDR1 SQVTM and CDR2 ANQGSEA. This CDR3 is 12 amino acids long. The ends were cut back, 6 bases at V and 6 bases at J, with 12 bases in the middle. In DNA, the CDR3 is TGCAGCGTGGGGGCCCGGCCCAATGAGCAGTTCTTC. The encoded protein is CSVGARPNEQFF.

The chain joins TRBV27 to TRBJ1-1, with a possible D match to TRBD1 (5 bases). This CDR3 contains 13 residues. CDR1 is MNHEY, CDR2 SMNVEV, per germline (reference sequence). The V and J ends lost 0 bases and 10 bases respectively, with 12 bases between them. The CDR3 loop reads CASSLSRTLGAFF. The CDR3 coding sequence is TGTGCCAGCAGTTTATCCCGGACATTAGGAGCTTTCTTT.

The genes are TRBV5-8 and TRBJ2-3; weak D call: TRBD1 (6 bases). This CDR3 spans 18 amino acids. The V gene lost 0 bases and the J gene lost 0 bases, with 17 bases spanning the gap. CDR1 SGHTS and CDR2 YDEGEE come from the germline V gene. CDR3 coding DNA: TGTGCCAGCAGCTTGGTTTGGGGGCGGCTCACTAGCACAGATACGCAGTATTTT. It yields the protein CASSLVWGRLTSTDTQYF.

The genes are TRBV5-1 and TRBJ2-1; 9 positions match TRBD2. The V gene end was trimmed by 7 bases and the J gene end by 10 bases; junction bases not matched to a gene: 9. The CDR3 length is 13 residues. From germline, CDR1 is SGHRS and CDR2 YFSETQ. The CDR3 loop reads CASGRGLAGEQFF. DNA for the CDR3: TGCGCCAGCGGGAGGGGGCTAGCGGGGGAGCAGTTCTTC.

This clone was detected once. V and J are TRBV6-4 and TRBJ2-1; weak D call: TRBD2 (6 bases). V was shortened by 7 bases and J by 8 bases, with 18 bases between the two germline ends. Germline V gene sequence: CDR1 MRHNA, CDR2 SNTAGT. The CDR3 spans 14 residues. CDR3 region: CASTREIGSYEQFF. The CDR3 DNA reads TGTGCCAGCACACGGGAGATAGGTTCCTATGAGCAGTTCTTC.

J is TRBJ2-2 and V is TRBV5-5, with D perhaps matching TRBD2 (6 bases). The germline V and J ends were trimmed by 5 bases and 3 bases, with 11 bases remaining between them. This CDR3 has 14 amino acids. Germline-derived CDR1 and CDR2 are SGHKS and YYEKEE (reference sequence). CDR3 in amino acids: CASREGPYTGELFF. The CDR3 DNA reads as TGTGCCAGCAGGGAGGGACCCTACACCGGGGAGCTGTTTTTT.

The chain employs TRBV7-2 and TRBJ1-5; 9 nucleotides align to TRBD1. Germline CDR1 reads SGHTA; CDR2 reads FQGNSA. The CDR3 sequence is 15 residues long. J was trimmed by 5 bases and V by 3 bases; bases with no gene match: 5. The CDR3 DNA sequence: TGTGCCAGCAGCTTGACAGGGGGGTATGATCAGCCCCAGCATTTT. It specifies CASSLTGGYDQPQHF.

The CDR3 sequence: CASSPPDRDTFEAFF. In nucleotides, the CDR3 is TGTGCCAGCAGTCCCCCGGACAGGGACACCTTCGAAGCTTTCTTT. The chain is built from TRBV28 and TRBJ1-1; 8 nucleotides match TRBD1. The V gene's germline CDR1 is MDHEN and CDR2 SYDVKM. The CDR3 covers 15 residues. V dropped 5 bases and J dropped 8; count of bases not matched to a gene: 13.

This sequence joins TRBV2 and TRBJ2-5, with a tentative D call TRBD2 (5 bases). The CDR3 runs to 14 residues. CDR1 and CDR2 (germline): SNHLY, FYNNEI. V was trimmed by 8 bases and J by 5 bases, leaving 18 bases between them. In DNA form, the CDR3 reads TGTGCCAGCGGATCCCAAGCGGTTAGTGAGACCCAGTACTTC. It codes for CASGSQAVSETQYF.